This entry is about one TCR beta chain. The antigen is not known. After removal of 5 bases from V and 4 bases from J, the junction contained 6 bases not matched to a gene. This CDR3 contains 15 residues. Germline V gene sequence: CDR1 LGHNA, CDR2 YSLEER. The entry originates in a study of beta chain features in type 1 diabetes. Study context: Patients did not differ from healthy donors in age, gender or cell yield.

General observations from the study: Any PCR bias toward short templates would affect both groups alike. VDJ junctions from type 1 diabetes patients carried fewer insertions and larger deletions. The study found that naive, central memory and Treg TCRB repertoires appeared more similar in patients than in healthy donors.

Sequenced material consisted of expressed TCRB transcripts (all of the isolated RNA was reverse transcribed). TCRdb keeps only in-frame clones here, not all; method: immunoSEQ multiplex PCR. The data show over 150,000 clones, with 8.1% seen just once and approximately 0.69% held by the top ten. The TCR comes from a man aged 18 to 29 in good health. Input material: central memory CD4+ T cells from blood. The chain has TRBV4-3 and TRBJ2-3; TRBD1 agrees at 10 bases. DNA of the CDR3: TGCGCCAGCAGCATCCGGGACAGGGGCCCAGATACGCAGTATTTT. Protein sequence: CASSIRDRGPDTQYF.